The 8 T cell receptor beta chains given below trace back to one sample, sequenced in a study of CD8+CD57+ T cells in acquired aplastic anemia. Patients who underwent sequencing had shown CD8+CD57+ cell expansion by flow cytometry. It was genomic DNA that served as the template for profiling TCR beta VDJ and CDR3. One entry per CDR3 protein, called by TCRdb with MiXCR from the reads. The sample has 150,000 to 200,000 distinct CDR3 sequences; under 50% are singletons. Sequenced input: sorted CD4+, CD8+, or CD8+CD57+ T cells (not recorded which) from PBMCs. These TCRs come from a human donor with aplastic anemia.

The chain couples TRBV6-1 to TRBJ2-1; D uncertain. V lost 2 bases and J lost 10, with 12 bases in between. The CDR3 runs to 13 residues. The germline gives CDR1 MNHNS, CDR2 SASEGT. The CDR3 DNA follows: TGTGCCAGCAGTGAATGGTCTCTCGGGGAGCAGTTCTTC. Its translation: CASSEWSLGEQFF.

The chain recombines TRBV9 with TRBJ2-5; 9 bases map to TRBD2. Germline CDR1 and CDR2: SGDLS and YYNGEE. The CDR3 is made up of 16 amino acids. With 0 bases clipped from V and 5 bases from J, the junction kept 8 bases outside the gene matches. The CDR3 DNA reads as TGTGCCAGCAGCGTAGGGGCTAGCGGGACCTTGGAGACCCAGTACTTC. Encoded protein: CASSVGASGTLETQYF.

The CDR3 sequence is CASSMQGASDTQYF. DNA of the CDR3: TGTGCCAGTAGTATGCAGGGGGCGTCAGATACGCAGTATTTT. The chain employs TRBV19 and TRBJ2-3; 8 bases agree with TRBD1. Germline assignment: CDR1 LNHDA and CDR2 SQIVND (reference sequence). The CDR3 contains 14 residues. V shed 3 bases and J 4 bases; nucleotides not matched to a gene: 3.

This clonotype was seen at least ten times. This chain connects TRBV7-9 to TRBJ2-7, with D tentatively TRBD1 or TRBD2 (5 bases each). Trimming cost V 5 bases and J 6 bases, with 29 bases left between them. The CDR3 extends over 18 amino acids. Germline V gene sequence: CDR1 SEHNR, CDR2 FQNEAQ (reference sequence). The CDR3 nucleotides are TGTGCCAGCAGCGCCACCGCTAGACTAACCCCCAATAGGGGCGAGCAGTACTTC. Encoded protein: CASSATARLTPNRGEQYF.

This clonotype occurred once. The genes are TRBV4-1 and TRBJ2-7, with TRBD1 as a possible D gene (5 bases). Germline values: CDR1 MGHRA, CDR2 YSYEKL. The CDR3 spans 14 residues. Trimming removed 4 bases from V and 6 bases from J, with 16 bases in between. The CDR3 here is CASSPTAGSGEQYF. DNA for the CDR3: TGCGCCAGCAGCCCCACAGCAGGGTCAGGCGAGCAGTACTTC.

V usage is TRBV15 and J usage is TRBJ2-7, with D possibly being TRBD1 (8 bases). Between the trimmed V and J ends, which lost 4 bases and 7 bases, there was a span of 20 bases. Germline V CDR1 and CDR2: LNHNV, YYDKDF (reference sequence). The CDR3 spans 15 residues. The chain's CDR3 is CATSNPGGGSWEQYF. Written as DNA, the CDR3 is TGTGCCACCAGCAACCCAGGGGGCGGGAGTTGGGAGCAGTACTTC.

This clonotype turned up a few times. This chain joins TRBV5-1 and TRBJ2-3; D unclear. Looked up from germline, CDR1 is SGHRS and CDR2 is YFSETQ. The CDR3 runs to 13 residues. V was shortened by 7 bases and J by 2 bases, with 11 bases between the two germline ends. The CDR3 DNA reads TGCGCCAGCCGCCCTTTGTACACAGATACGCAGTATTTT. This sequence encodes CASRPLYTDTQYF.

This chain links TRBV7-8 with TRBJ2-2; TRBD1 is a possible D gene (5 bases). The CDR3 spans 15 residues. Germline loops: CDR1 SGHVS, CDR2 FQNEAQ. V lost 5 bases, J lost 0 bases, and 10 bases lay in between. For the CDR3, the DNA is TGTGCCAGCAGCACAGGACATCCGAACACCGGGGAGCTGTTTTTT. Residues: CASSTGHPNTGELFF.